A single sample gave rise to the 24 T cell receptor beta chains below, sequenced in a study of blood T cell repertoires in COVID-19. The method was immunoSEQ multiplex PCR; TCRdb's version includes in-frame clones alone and lacks a portion of them. The sample has fewer than 110,000 clones, around 92% seen once. Sequences were obtained from peripheral blood. The receptors originated from a man aged 45-65 years with active COVID-19.

This chain uses TRBV16 with TRBJ2-2, with 11 bases aligning to TRBD1. Trimming removed 5 bases from V and 5 bases from J; junction bases left unmatched: 16. This CDR3 region has 19 residues. Germline assignment: CDR1 KGHSY and CDR2 FQNENV. For the CDR3, the DNA is TGTGCCAGCAGCGAAGTAATATCGGACAGGGGGCGTCCGACCGGGGAGCTGTTTTTT. Translated, it gives CASSEVISDRGRPTGELFF.

This clone was picked up one time. This sequence joins TRBV28 and TRBJ1-4; D gene uncertain. From germline, CDR1 is MDHEN and CDR2 SYDVKM. The V gene lost 6 bases and the J gene lost 5 bases, with 13 bases spanning the gap. The CDR3 is 14 amino acids. This CDR3 is CASRPPRVNEKLFF. In nucleotides, the CDR3 is TGTGCCAGCAGGCCGCCCCGGGTAAATGAAAAACTGTTTTTT. Using reference TRBV28 and TRBJ1-4 for the parts outside the CDR3, the full variable domain is DVKVTQSSRYLVKRTGEKVFLECVQDMDHENMFWYRQDPGLGLRLIYFSYDVKMKEKGDIPEGYSVSREKKERFSLILESASTNQTSMYLCASRPPRVNEKLFFGSGTQLSVL.

The genes are TRBV5-1 and TRBJ2-1; D possibly corresponds to TRBD2 (6 bases). CDR1 is SGHRS, CDR2 YFSETQ, per germline. The V and J ends lost 4 bases and 7 bases respectively, with 12 bases between them. The CDR3 length is 13 residues. The DNA for the CDR3 is TGCGCCAGCAGCGCGGGACTTTTTAATGAGCAGTTCTTC. Residues: CASSAGLFNEQFF.

CDR3 nucleotide sequence: TGTGCCAGCAGCCAGACAACTAGCGGAACTAACACCGGGGAGCTGTTTTTT. Translating it yields CASSQTTSGTNTGELFF. This chain links TRBV3-1 (or the pseudogene TRBV3-2) with TRBJ2-2; 8 bases align to TRBD2. V shed 3 bases, J shed 2 bases, and the junction held 8 bases outside the gene matches. The germline gives CDR1 LGHDT, CDR2 YNNKEL (reference sequence). The CDR3 runs 17 residues.

The chain uses TRBV18 and TRBJ2-3; 9 bases line up with TRBD1. The CDR3 has 14 amino acids. V lost 4 bases, J lost 5 bases, and 4 bases stayed unmatched. Germline-derived CDR1 and CDR2 are KGHSH and LQKENI. The CDR3 reads CASSRTGGEDTQYF. The CDR3, as DNA: TGTGCCAGCTCACGTACAGGGGGCGAAGATACGCAGTATTTT. The whole variable domain, filled in from reference TRBV18 and TRBJ2-3, reads NAGVMQNPRHLVRRRGQEARLRCSPMKGHSHVYWYRQLPEEGLKFMVYLQKENIIDESGMPKERFSAEFPKEGPSILRIQQVVRGDSAAYFCASSRTGGEDTQYFGPGTRLTVL.

The CDR3: CASGINTGELFF. CDR3 nucleotide sequence: TGTGCTAGCGGGATTAACACCGGGGAGCTGTTTTTT. This chain joins TRBV30 and TRBJ2-2, with TRBD2 matching over 8 bases. Germline lookup yields CDR1 GTSNPN and CDR2 SVGIG (reference sequence). The CDR3 totals 12 residues.

This chain joins TRBV6-2 or TRBV6-3 and TRBJ2-2; the match to TRBD2 covers 9 bases. CDR3 length: 16 residues. Looked up from germline, CDR1 is MNHEY and CDR2 is SVGEGT. Trimming cost V 6 bases and J 5 bases; bases outside gene matches: 10. The CDR3 protein is CASSDVAGVGTGELFF. CDR3 coding DNA: TGTGCCAGCAGCGACGTAGCGGGAGTAGGGACCGGGGAGCTGTTTTTT.

This rearrangement joins TRBV2 to TRBJ1-1; D gene unclear. The ends were cut back, 6 bases at V and 3 bases at J, with 11 bases in the middle. Germline CDR1 SNHLY, CDR2 FYNNEI. The CDR3 extends over 13 amino acids. CDR3 loop: CASSGREDTEAFF. The CDR3, as DNA: TGTGCCAGCAGCGGGCGGGAGGACACTGAAGCTTTCTTT.

This chain uses TRBV5-8 with TRBJ1-1; TRBD1 agrees at 9 bases. The germline CDR1 and CDR2 sequences are SGHTS and YDEGEE. This CDR3 is 16 amino acids long. J gave up 1 base and V 3 bases, and 7 bases lay outside the gene matches. The DNA of the CDR3 is TGTGCCAGCAGCTCGGGACAGGGTAGAGGGAACACTGAAGCTTTCTTT. Translating it yields CASSSGQGRGNTEAFF.

This chain uses TRBV5-4 with TRBJ2-5; 12 bases agree with TRBD2. CDR3 length: 15 residues. Germline loops: CDR1 SGHNT, CDR2 YYREEE (reference sequence). Trimming removed 4 bases from V and 5 bases from J; junction bases left unmatched: 6. The CDR3 protein is CASSITSGRMETQYF. In DNA, the CDR3 is TGTGCCAGCAGCATAACTAGCGGGAGGATGGAGACCCAGTACTTC.

The chain links TRBV2 to TRBJ2-3; 8 bases align to TRBD2. Germline CDR1 and CDR2: SNHLY and FYNNEI. This CDR3 is built from 15 residues. The trim removed 7 bases at V and 5 bases at J, leaving 11 bases unmatched. The CDR3 bases are TGTGCCAGCACCTGGACAGCGGGAGTGGTAGATACGCAGTATTTT. This translates into CASTWTAGVVDTQYF.

On this clone itself: The junction shows a germline mismatch at one end, possibly a read error. The chain couples TRBV5-1 to TRBJ1-1; a possible D gene is TRBD1 (5 bases). Germline loops: CDR1 SGHRS, CDR2 YFSETQ. This CDR3 contains 13 residues. CDR3 sequence reads: CASSLSLGTGAFF. CDR3 nucleotides: TGCGCCAGCAGCTTGTCATTGGGGACTGGAGCTTTCTTT.

This chain connects TRBV28 to TRBJ2-7, with 8 bases lining up with TRBD1. Germline V lookup: CDR1 MDHEN, CDR2 SYDVKM. The CDR3 covers 14 residues. V was clipped by 5 bases and J by 2 bases; unmatched bases: 5. This chain's CDR3 is CASSRRDRPYEQYF. In DNA, the CDR3 is TGTGCCAGCAGTCGCCGGGACAGGCCCTACGAGCAGTACTTC.

The chain joins TRBV28 to TRBJ1-3; D possibly corresponds to TRBD1 (5 bases). The CDR3 is 16 amino acids. V lost 4 bases to trimming and J lost 5 bases, with 18 bases between them. Germline V gene data show CDR1 as MDHEN and CDR2 as SYDVKM. The CDR3 nucleotides read TGTGCCAGCAGTTCACTACTGGGAGGGGCTAGAAACACCATATATTTT. Protein: CASSSLLGGARNTIYF.

The chain is built from TRBV5-1 and TRBJ1-1, with 9 bases aligning to TRBD1. V was pared by 0 bases and J by 1 base, with 13 bases of the junction left unmatched. Germline-derived CDR1 and CDR2 are SGHRS and YFSETQ. CDR3 length equals 19 residues. This CDR3 is CASSLAASGTGTSNTEAFF. The CDR3 DNA follows: TGCGCCAGCAGCTTGGCCGCCTCCGGGACAGGGACGTCGAACACTGAAGCTTTCTTT.

This chain joins TRBV5-6 and TRBJ1-4, with 10 bases matching TRBD1. The CDR3 is 17 residues long. V gave up 3 bases and J gave up 1 base; unmatched junction bases: 6. CDR1 is SGHDT, CDR2 YYEEEE, per germline. The CDR3 region is CASSYRQGALTNEKLFF. The CDR3 DNA sequence: TGTGCCAGCAGCTACCGACAGGGGGCCTTAACTAATGAAAAACTGTTTTTT.

The V and J genes are TRBV7-3 and TRBJ2-5; 15 positions match TRBD2. V gave up 5 bases and J gave up 4 bases; unmatched junction bases: 8. CDR3 length: 17 residues. CDR1 is SGHTA and CDR2 is FQGTGA in the germline V gene. CDR3 DNA sequence: TGTGCCAGCAGCGATGGACTAGCGGGAGGGCCATTAGAGACCCAGTACTTC. Translating gives CASSDGLAGGPLETQYF.

V usage is TRBV5-1 and J usage is TRBJ2-5; TRBD1 aligns across 8 bases. With V trimmed by 4 bases and J by 5 bases, 7 bases remained unmatched. The CDR3 consists of 14 residues. Germline V gene sequence: CDR1 SGHRS, CDR2 YFSETQ. The CDR3 coding sequence is TGCGCCAGCAGCATCCAGGGGGCTGGGGAGACCCAGTACTTC. It specifies CASSIQGAGETQYF.

CDR3 loop: CATGGPTDTQYF. The CDR3 coding sequence is TGTGCCACCGGGGGCCCCACAGATACGCAGTATTTT. This rearrangement joins TRBV24-1 to TRBJ2-3; a weak D match, TRBD1 (6 bases). Trimming stripped 9 bases from V and 2 bases from J, with 8 bases between. The CDR3 totals 12 residues. Germline V gene data show CDR1 as KGHDR and CDR2 as SFDVKD.

The V and J genes are TRBV3-1 (or the pseudogene TRBV3-2) and TRBJ2-7, with 7 bases identical to TRBD1. The trim removed 1 base at V and 3 bases at J, leaving 6 bases unmatched. Germline CDR1 reads LGHDT; CDR2 reads YNNKEL (reference sequence). The CDR3 is 15 residues long. The CDR3: CASSQAQGNNYEQYF. Here the CDR3 DNA reads TGTGCCAGCAGCCAAGCACAGGGGAACAACTACGAGCAGTACTTC.

This clone was found once. This rearrangement joins TRBV2 to TRBJ1-2, with 7 positions matching TRBD1. J was trimmed by 6 bases and V by 6 bases; bases with no gene match: 7. The CDR3 consists of 13 residues. Germline V CDR1 and CDR2: SNHLY, FYNNEI. Here the CDR3 reads CASRGTTGNGYTF. CDR3 in DNA: TGTGCCAGCAGGGGGACGACAGGGAATGGCTACACCTTC.

The V gene is TRBV28, the J gene TRBJ1-1, with D perhaps TRBD1 (5 bases). The CDR3 is made up of 13 amino acids. Germline values: CDR1 MDHEN, CDR2 SYDVKM. The ends were cut back, 5 bases at V and 3 bases at J, with 10 bases in the middle. CDR3 DNA sequence: TGTGCCAGCAGTACGCCGACAGACACTGAAGCTTTCTTT. It encodes CASSTPTDTEAFF.

V is TRBV5-1 and J is TRBJ2-5; a possible D gene is TRBD2 (6 bases). The CDR3 has 15 residues. Per germline, CDR1 SGHRS and CDR2 YFSETQ. Trimming stripped 4 bases from V and 4 bases from J, with 17 bases between. Here the CDR3 DNA reads TGCGCCAGCAGCGACCCCCAGGGACTCGGAGAGACCCAGTACTTC. Its translation is CASSDPQGLGETQYF.

The chain combines TRBV7-2 with TRBJ1-2; 9 bases fit TRBD1. With V trimmed by 2 bases and J by 3 bases, 4 bases remained unmatched. The germline CDR1 and CDR2 sequences are SGHTA and FQGNSA. This CDR3 comprises 15 residues. The chain's CDR3 is CASSLYRTGDYGYTF. The CDR3 bases are TGTGCCAGCAGCTTATACAGGACAGGGGACTATGGCTACACCTTC.